This T cell receptor beta chain was sequenced in a study of cytomegalovirus exposure and HLA in healthy donors (dated by TCRdb to 2016 to 2017). Notes on the research overall: According to an earlier analysis of several hundred of the donors, 150 million to 200 million T cells yielded 90 million to 140 million unique TCR beta sequences and about 300 Gb of sequence data. An early release that covered roughly 600 HLA-typed donors contained approximately 320 gigabases of sequencing data and 85 million to 100 million unique TCR sequences. Of the 300 to 500 genotyped donors, approximately 81% were placed in the genetic ancestry cluster associated with self-reported Caucasian donors. The study aimed to test whether cataloging public T cell receptors could reveal signatures of past pathogen exposure. Using immunosequencing, the study profiled T cell repertoires from roughly 650 subjects and related those repertoires to cytomegalovirus serostatus. Along with the approximately 700-subject first cohort, a separate validation cohort of 120 different subjects was used. To predict cytomegalovirus infection status, the study combined high-throughput TCR immunosequencing, statistical association of individual TCRs with disease status, and machine learning. In a later analysis, previously published TCR beta repertoires from several hundred donors were re-analyzed and high-resolution HLA genotyping was added so that TCR occurrence patterns could be studied. Rather than drawing on any new phenotypic data, the later analysis identified candidate immune exposures from TCR beta sequences and the way those sequences occurred across donors. An earlier analysis of about 620 of the donors applied high-throughput TCR beta sequencing to assess whether each TCR beta V gene segment acted as functional or pseudogenic. Alongside the repertoire data, information on donor age, sex, ethnicity and CMV serostatus was compiled. In a later genetic analysis, genome-wide SNP genotypes for about three fifths of the roughly 670 donors were used, and that subset was treated as a discovery cohort. Every repertoire in the discovery cohort had been generated on one and the same sequencing platform. HLA typing included class I and class II loci at four-digit resolution. Typing coverage differed by locus: A, B, C, DRB1 and DQB1 were typed in roughly 629-640 donors, DQA1 in approximately 520, DPA1 in approximately 600, and DPB1 in 400 to 490. Four to six DR-DQ haplotypes were handled as single units for association and clustering, since linkage in the cohort was strong. Among around 400 genotyped donors of the cohort, an average of 235,054 unique TCR beta nucleotide sequences were sequenced per donor, roughly 20% of them non-productive.

The cohort consisted of hundreds of healthy bone marrow donors. Cohort members were all nominally healthy when sampled, although unrecorded immune exposures were likely present. The donor tested CMV seropositive and was one of the 289 seropositive cohort members. Every donor gave a peripheral blood sample, and the peripheral blood mononuclear cells from that sample were used for TCR beta sequencing. The Qiagen DNeasy Blood Extraction Kit was used to extract genomic DNA from the blood cell samples. CDR1 and CDR2, per the germline V gene (reference sequence), are MNHEY and SMNVEV. The CDR3 contains 15 residues, cysteine and phenylalanine counted. Only CDR3 DNA is held: 45 bases, read in frame from base 1. Unmatched junction bases come to 4, with V trimmed by 3 bases and J by 4 bases. Library construction relied on the immunoSEQ multiplex PCR assay. For the multiplex PCR, a mixture combining 60 forward primers for TCR Vbeta segments and 13 reverse primers for TCR Jbeta segments was used. Amplification of the CDR3 region of rearranged TCR beta genes was performed with a multiplex PCR assay on genomic DNA. On the Illumina HiSeq System, the amplified TCR beta libraries were sequenced as 87-base-pair reads. As for the authors' bioinformatics: In a later analysis, tens of millions of unique TCR beta chains were counted across the 650 to 750 repertoires, and roughly 11 million of these chains were shared by at least two donors. Raw reads were error-corrected and collapsed into unique sequences by a nearest-neighbor algorithm in which closely related sequences were merged to remove PCR and sequencing errors. V, D and J gene segments were assigned by aligning CDR3 sequences to IMGT reference sequences. For a sequence to be retained, a match of at least six nucleotides to both a V gene segment and a J gene segment was required. A rearrangement counted as productive if the CDR3 had no stop codons and remained in frame with V and J, and every other rearrangement counted as non-productive. CDR3 was defined according to IMGT convention as the region running from the second conserved V-encoded cysteine to the conserved J-encoded phenylalanine. Sequences without an unambiguous match to a single V gene segment were excluded from the earlier analysis of about 630 of the donors. An earlier analysis of under 750 of the donors called V segments functional above 56.7% productive rearrangements and segregating when the between-donor standard deviation exceeded 5%. A statistical classification framework was built to diagnose cytomegalovirus status from the catalog of TCR beta chain sequences. In a later analysis, V and J genes were assigned by comparing TCR nucleotide sequences against IMGT/GENE-DB human TR gene sequences. In a later analysis, CDR3 sequences and most-parsimonious VDJ recombination scenarios were assigned using the TCRdist pipeline. In a later analysis, each TCR beta chain was defined by its CDR3 amino acid sequence together with its V-gene family, and reads lacking a unique V-gene family were excluded. As a way to deal with suspected cross-contamination and a sequencing artifact, a later analysis dropped 450 to 700 nucleotide sequences that were highly shared and had low generation probability. In a later analysis, a clonal expansion index was calculated for each public chain from normalized within-repertoire ranks of inferred template counts. In a later analysis, generation probabilities were computed using a VDJ recombination model fitted to out-of-frame rearrangements, and the results were checked against IGoR. In a later analysis, TCR-TCR, TCR-HLA and TCR-CMV co-occurrence was scored with hypergeometric tests, and a repertoire-size bias correction was applied to TCR pairs. To estimate false discovery rates, a later analysis permuted the HLA or CMV assignments 20 times. A later analysis grouped co-occurring TCRs with DBSCAN, adding TCRdist sequence similarity when clustering within HLA-allele-positive subsets. Repertoires with fewer than 30,000 or more than 120,000 public chains were left out of co-occurrence clustering, as were five repertoires with anomalous nucleotide sharing. TCRdb provides this immuneACCESS table in a form limited to in-frame rearrangements. Some clones are lacking; in checked studies, under half of them reflect an unresolved V gene, and why the rest are absent is not known. That table furnishes V, J and clone size, whereas the DNA furnished D and trimming. Here the sample has roughly 190,000 clones; approximately 77% occur a single time. Of the sample, roughly 3.6% is held by the ten largest clones.

About this clone itself: Its cognate antigen has yet to be identified. No much larger clone is present one base from it, and per-base qualities are unavailable.

Study-wide conclusions, independent of this receptor: Correlated functional status among segregating V segments might reflect linkage disequilibrium, but an unknown experimental factor could not be ruled out. Immune exposure information for the cohort was limited to CMV serostatus. V-gene and J-gene trimming of TCR beta chains was associated with a missense DCLRE1C variant in a later genetic analysis, and the association was replicated in an independent cohort. A few of the identified cytomegalovirus-associated TCR beta chains were confirmed in vitro to be specific for cytomegalovirus antigens. A cluster of highly shared sequence variants was judged likely to be a technical artifact of the sequencing pipeline. Some IMGT-functional V segments, including TRBV6-2 and TRBV6-3, could not be distinguished by the 87-base-pair reads and were therefore excluded. Most TCR sequences were observed very rarely across donors, whereas some public TCRs were present in many individuals. In a later analysis, HLA-associated TCR beta chains showed more clonal expansion and lower generation probabilities than non-associated chains that were equally common. The study listed 164 TCR beta chains as associated with cytomegalovirus. According to the authors, the approach could potentially be generalized to other disease states and immunological phenotypes. The earlier analysis of some 540 of the donors excluded approximately 15 rarely observed V segments, including chromosome 9 orphons, because counts were too low. The cohort was sequenced for TCR beta chains only, and without alpha or paired-chain data the features that could be detected were limited. Because HLA typing was missing for some donors at each locus, association tests included only the typed subset. A later genetic analysis reported fewer N-insertions in productive TCRs among donors in an Asian-associated ancestry cluster than the roughly 690-donor mean. The presence/absence analyses assumed that sequencing depth was roughly uniform across donors, and that assumption may not be true. In a later analysis, TCR association rates were found to vary across HLA loci, with the most associated TCRs seen for DRB1 alleles and the fewest for HLA-C alleles. Cytomegalovirus status was reported to be diagnosed by the classifier with high specificity and sensitivity in both the original and validation cohorts. According to a later analysis, most CMV-associated TCR beta chains appeared to be HLA-restricted, and the HLA associations seemed to be driven largely by CMV exposure. An earlier analysis of approximately 500 of the donors showed that most TCR beta V segments appeared in productive rearrangements either about 87% or about 30% of the time, which broadly matched IMGT annotations. In a later analysis, more than 15,000 TCR beta sequences were associated with specific HLA alleles at a false discovery rate of 0.05. A further reported finding was that TCR beta sequences accurately predicted the HLA-A and HLA-B alleles for most subjects in the first cohort. In a later analysis, several top co-occurrence clusters were reported to appear linked to parvovirus B19, influenza, CMV and Epstein-Barr virus. Assigning TCR associations to individual alleles was difficult when HLA alleles, especially DR and DQ, strongly co-occurred.

The chain was built from TRBV27 and TRBJ2-2; TRBD1 aligns with 8 central bases. Sample: PBMCs. The sequence was collected from a man aged 35-49 years in good health and CMV-seropositive. The CDR3 sequence is CASSFMGQATGELFF. The nucleotide sequence reads TGTGCCAGCAGTTTTATGGGACAGGCCACCGGGGAGCTGTTTTTT.